Presented here are 20 T cell receptor beta chains from one specimen sequenced in a study of response to subunit inactivated influenza vaccine. Each CDR3 protein gets one entry after TCRdb re-called the RT-PCR reads with MiXCR. The table lists approximately 500,000 distinct CDR3 sequences, 13% of them singletons. This specimen consisted of PBMCs from blood, obtained about 40 days after vaccination. The receptors shown here come from a man aged 45-60 years who received an inactivated influenza vaccine.

This clonotype was counted a few times. The rearrangement uses TRBV7-9 and TRBJ2-7; possible D gene TRBD2, 5 bases. This CDR3 has 15 residues. Trimming pared 3 bases from V and 5 bases from J, leaving 17 bases between. In germline, CDR1 is SEHNR, CDR2 FQNEAQ (reference sequence). CDR3 in amino acids: CASSFAPALGDEQYF. The CDR3 DNA reads TGTGCCAGCAGCTTCGCTCCGGCCCTCGGGGACGAGCAGTACTTC.

The rearrangement links TRBV6-1 to TRBJ1-5; D gene unclear. The CDR3 sequence is 14 residues long. Germline CDR1 reads MNHNS; CDR2 reads SASEGT. The ends were cut back, 8 bases at V and 2 bases at J, with 13 bases in the middle. Here the CDR3 DNA reads TGTGCCAGCGCCGCCGTGGCAGGCAATCAGCCCCAGCATTTT. This sequence encodes CASAAVAGNQPQHF.

The genes are TRBV12-3 or TRBV12-4 and TRBJ1-1, with D hard to call. The CDR3 covers 14 residues. V was shortened by 3 bases and J by 0 bases, with 8 bases between the two germline ends. The CDR3 region has the DNA TGTGCCAGCAGTTTGACCGTCTTGAACACTGAAGCTTTCTTT. Translating it yields CASSLTVLNTEAFF.

This clonotype was counted only a few times. The chain is built from TRBV5-1 and TRBJ2-1; 7 bases are shared with TRBD1. V was clipped by 5 bases and J by 6 bases; unmatched bases: 8. Per germline, CDR1 SGHRS and CDR2 YFSETQ. This CDR3 comprises 14 residues. DNA of the CDR3: TGCGCCAGCAGACAGAGACAGGGTAGCAATGAGCAGTTCTTC. Protein: CASRQRQGSNEQFF.

This clonotype was detected a few times. The chain employs TRBV7-2 and TRBJ2-5; tentatively, D is TRBD1 or TRBD2 (6 bases each). The CDR3 totals 16 residues. In germline, CDR1 is SGHTA, CDR2 FQGNSA. V gave up 1 base and J gave up 5 bases, with 17 bases separating them. The CDR3 loop is CASSLGSRGLRETQYF. The CDR3 DNA follows: TGTGCCAGCAGCTTAGGTTCTCGGGGGCTTAGGGAGACCCAGTACTTC.

This clonotype appeared many times. V is TRBV5-5 and J is TRBJ2-3; D possibly corresponds to TRBD1 (5 bases). Trimming took off 1 base at V and 8 bases at J, with 5 bases between the two ends. The V gene's germline CDR1 is SGHKS and CDR2 YYEKEE (reference sequence). The CDR3 runs 11 residues. The CDR3 here is CASSLQGTQYF. The CDR3 bases are TGTGCCAGCAGCTTGCAGGGTACGCAGTATTTT. Using reference TRBV5-5 and TRBJ2-3 for the parts outside the CDR3, the full variable domain is DAGVTQSPTHLIKTRGQQVTLRCSPISGHKSVSWYQQVLGQGPQFIFQYYEKEERGRGNFPDRFSARQFPNYSSELNVNALLLGDSALYLCASSLQGTQYFGPGTRLTVL.

The CDR3 coding sequence is TGTGCCAGCAGTTTAAGGGGACAAGGAACTTCACCCCTCCACTTT. Amino acids: CASSLRGQGTSPLHF. The gene calls are TRBV28 and TRBJ1-6; weak D call: TRBD1 (6 bases). V lost 2 bases, J lost 9 bases, and 14 bases lay in between. CDR1 and CDR2 from the germline V gene are MDHEN and SYDVKM. CDR3 size: 15 residues.

This clonotype was detected many times. V gene TRBV5-1 combines with J gene TRBJ1-6; D is ambiguous. This CDR3 region has 13 residues. V was shortened by 2 bases and J by 6 bases, with 6 bases between the two germline ends. Germline CDR1 SGHRS, CDR2 YFSETQ. The CDR3 sequence: CASSFGPNSPLHF. CDR3 DNA sequence: TGCGCCAGCAGCTTTGGCCCTAATTCACCCCTCCACTTT. The full variable domain, in which reference TRBV5-1 and TRBJ1-6 provide the parts outside the CDR3, is KAGVTQTPRYLIKTRGQQVTLSCSPISGHRSVSWYQQTPGQGLQFLFEYFSETQRNKGNFPGRFSGRQFSNSRSEMNVSTLELGDSALYLCASSFGPNSPLHFGNGTRLTVT.

The V call is TRBV12-3 or TRBV12-4, the J call TRBJ2-2; 12 nucleotides line up with TRBD2. Unmatched junction bases numbered 4, after V lost 3 bases and J lost 5 bases. The CDR3 sequence is 16 residues long. The CDR3 DNA sequence: TGTGCCAGCAGTTTGTCGACTAGCGGGGGAACCGGGGAGCTGTTTTTT. The encoded protein is CASSLSTSGGTGELFF.

The V gene is TRBV20-1, the J gene TRBJ2-1; D perhaps matches TRBD2 (5 bases). The CDR3 has 12 residues. Germline V gene sequence: CDR1 DFQATT, CDR2 SNEGSKA (reference sequence). The V end was cut by 6 bases, the J end by 1 base, with 7 bases between. DNA for the CDR3: TGCAGTGCCCCGGGGTCCTACAATGAGCAGTTCTTC. Translation gives CSAPGSYNEQFF.

This clonotype was seen more than once but under ten times. This chain uses TRBV5-1 with TRBJ1-1; TRBD1 agrees at 8 bases. The CDR3 consists of 14 residues. V lost 4 bases and J lost 1; bases outside the gene matches: 3. The germline gives CDR1 SGHRS, CDR2 YFSETQ. The CDR3 sequence is CASSIGTGNTEAFF. DNA for the CDR3: TGCGCCAGCAGCATCGGGACAGGGAACACTGAAGCTTTCTTT.

This clonotype was seen only a few times. The chain couples TRBV4-3 to TRBJ2-7, with 7 bases lining up with TRBD2. This CDR3 contains 17 residues. CDR1 and CDR2 from the germline V gene are LGHNA and YSLEER. The V and J ends lost 0 bases and 0 bases, in that order; junction bases with no gene match: 8. CDR3 in amino acids: CASSQDLGRGSSYEQYF. For the CDR3, the DNA is TGCGCCAGCAGCCAAGATCTGGGGCGGGGGTCCTCCTACGAGCAGTACTTC.

This chain connects TRBV7-6 to TRBJ2-7; 8 nucleotides agree with TRBD1. The CDR3 consists of 15 residues. The junction had 7 bases not matched to a gene; V was cut back by 3 bases and J by 3 bases. From germline, CDR1 is SGHVS and CDR2 FNYEAQ. This CDR3 is CASSFPGQANYEQYF. The CDR3 nucleotides are TGTGCCAGCAGCTTCCCGGGACAGGCAAACTACGAGCAGTACTTC.

This clonotype has only a few counts. This chain uses TRBV12-3 or TRBV12-4 with TRBJ1-6, with TRBD1 as a possible D gene (5 bases). Trimming took off 6 bases at V and 10 bases at J, with 19 bases between the two ends. The CDR3 extends over 15 amino acids. The CDR3 reads CASRGSLRGSSPLHF. DNA for the CDR3: TGTGCCAGCAGGGGCTCCCTAAGGGGCAGCTCACCCCTCCACTTT.

The chain is built from TRBV20-1 and TRBJ2-1; 12 nucleotides match TRBD2. The CDR3 extends over 16 amino acids. V lost 1 base, J lost 7 bases, and 8 bases stayed unmatched. CDR1 and CDR2 (germline): DFQATT, SNEGSKA (reference sequence). The CDR3 loop reads CSARAFQLAGGNEQFF. Written as DNA, the CDR3 is TGCAGTGCTAGAGCTTTCCAACTAGCGGGAGGTAATGAGCAGTTCTTC.

The rearrangement joins TRBV7-2 to TRBJ2-3; possible D gene TRBD2, 6 bases. V gave up 1 base and J gave up 4 bases, with 12 bases separating them. This CDR3 region has 15 residues. CDR1 and CDR2 from the germline V gene are SGHTA and FQGNSA. CDR3 DNA: TGTGCCAGCAGCTTAGGACTTACGGGGGCAGATACGCAGTATTTT. This translates into CASSLGLTGADTQYF.

This chain links TRBV10-3 with TRBJ2-1; 9 nucleotides line up with TRBD1. This CDR3 is built from 15 residues. The trim removed 2 bases at V and 7 bases at J, leaving 6 bases unmatched. Germline CDR1 and CDR2: ENHRY and SYGVKD. The DNA of the CDR3 is TGTGCCATCAGTGAGGGGGGACAGGGATCTAATGAGCAGTTCTTC. Translating it yields CAISEGGQGSNEQFF.

This clonotype was seen only a few times. V is TRBV12-3 or TRBV12-4 and J is TRBJ1-2, with D unresolved. V lost 2 bases and J lost 5, with 21 bases in between. This CDR3 has 17 residues. CDR3 sequence: CASSLSPAAADEYGYTF. The CDR3 DNA follows: TGTGCCAGCAGTTTAAGTCCCGCGGCCGCGGATGAGTATGGCTACACCTTC.

This chain links TRBV10-3 with TRBJ2-6; D is ambiguous. The V gene lost 2 bases and the J gene lost 1 base, with 6 bases spanning the gap. This CDR3 has 15 residues. CDR1 is ENHRY and CDR2 is SYGVKD in the germline V gene. CDR3 sequence reads: CAISEGNSGANVLTF. Here the CDR3 DNA reads TGTGCCATCAGTGAGGGGAATTCTGGGGCCAACGTCCTGACTTTC.

The J gene is TRBJ2-7, the V gene TRBV2, with D perhaps matching TRBD1 (5 bases). V lost 0 bases and J lost 4, with 22 bases in between. CDR3 size: 18 residues. Germline V gene data show CDR1 as SNHLY and CDR2 as FYNNEI. The CDR3 loop reads CASSEARSYGDSHYEQYF. The CDR3 DNA is TGTGCCAGCAGTGAAGCTCGAAGCTATGGCGACAGCCATTACGAGCAGTACTTC.